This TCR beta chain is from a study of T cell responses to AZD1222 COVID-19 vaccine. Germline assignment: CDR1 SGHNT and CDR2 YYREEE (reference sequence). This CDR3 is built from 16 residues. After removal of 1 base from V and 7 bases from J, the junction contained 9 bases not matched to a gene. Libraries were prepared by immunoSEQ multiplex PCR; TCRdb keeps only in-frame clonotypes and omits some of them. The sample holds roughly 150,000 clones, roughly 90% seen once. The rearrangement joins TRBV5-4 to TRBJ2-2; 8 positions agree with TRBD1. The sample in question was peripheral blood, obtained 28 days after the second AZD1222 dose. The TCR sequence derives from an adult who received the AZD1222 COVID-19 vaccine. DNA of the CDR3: TGTGCCAGCAGCTTGCCCCGCCAGGGGGCAGGCGGGGAGCTGTTTTTT. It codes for CASSLPRQGAGGELFF.